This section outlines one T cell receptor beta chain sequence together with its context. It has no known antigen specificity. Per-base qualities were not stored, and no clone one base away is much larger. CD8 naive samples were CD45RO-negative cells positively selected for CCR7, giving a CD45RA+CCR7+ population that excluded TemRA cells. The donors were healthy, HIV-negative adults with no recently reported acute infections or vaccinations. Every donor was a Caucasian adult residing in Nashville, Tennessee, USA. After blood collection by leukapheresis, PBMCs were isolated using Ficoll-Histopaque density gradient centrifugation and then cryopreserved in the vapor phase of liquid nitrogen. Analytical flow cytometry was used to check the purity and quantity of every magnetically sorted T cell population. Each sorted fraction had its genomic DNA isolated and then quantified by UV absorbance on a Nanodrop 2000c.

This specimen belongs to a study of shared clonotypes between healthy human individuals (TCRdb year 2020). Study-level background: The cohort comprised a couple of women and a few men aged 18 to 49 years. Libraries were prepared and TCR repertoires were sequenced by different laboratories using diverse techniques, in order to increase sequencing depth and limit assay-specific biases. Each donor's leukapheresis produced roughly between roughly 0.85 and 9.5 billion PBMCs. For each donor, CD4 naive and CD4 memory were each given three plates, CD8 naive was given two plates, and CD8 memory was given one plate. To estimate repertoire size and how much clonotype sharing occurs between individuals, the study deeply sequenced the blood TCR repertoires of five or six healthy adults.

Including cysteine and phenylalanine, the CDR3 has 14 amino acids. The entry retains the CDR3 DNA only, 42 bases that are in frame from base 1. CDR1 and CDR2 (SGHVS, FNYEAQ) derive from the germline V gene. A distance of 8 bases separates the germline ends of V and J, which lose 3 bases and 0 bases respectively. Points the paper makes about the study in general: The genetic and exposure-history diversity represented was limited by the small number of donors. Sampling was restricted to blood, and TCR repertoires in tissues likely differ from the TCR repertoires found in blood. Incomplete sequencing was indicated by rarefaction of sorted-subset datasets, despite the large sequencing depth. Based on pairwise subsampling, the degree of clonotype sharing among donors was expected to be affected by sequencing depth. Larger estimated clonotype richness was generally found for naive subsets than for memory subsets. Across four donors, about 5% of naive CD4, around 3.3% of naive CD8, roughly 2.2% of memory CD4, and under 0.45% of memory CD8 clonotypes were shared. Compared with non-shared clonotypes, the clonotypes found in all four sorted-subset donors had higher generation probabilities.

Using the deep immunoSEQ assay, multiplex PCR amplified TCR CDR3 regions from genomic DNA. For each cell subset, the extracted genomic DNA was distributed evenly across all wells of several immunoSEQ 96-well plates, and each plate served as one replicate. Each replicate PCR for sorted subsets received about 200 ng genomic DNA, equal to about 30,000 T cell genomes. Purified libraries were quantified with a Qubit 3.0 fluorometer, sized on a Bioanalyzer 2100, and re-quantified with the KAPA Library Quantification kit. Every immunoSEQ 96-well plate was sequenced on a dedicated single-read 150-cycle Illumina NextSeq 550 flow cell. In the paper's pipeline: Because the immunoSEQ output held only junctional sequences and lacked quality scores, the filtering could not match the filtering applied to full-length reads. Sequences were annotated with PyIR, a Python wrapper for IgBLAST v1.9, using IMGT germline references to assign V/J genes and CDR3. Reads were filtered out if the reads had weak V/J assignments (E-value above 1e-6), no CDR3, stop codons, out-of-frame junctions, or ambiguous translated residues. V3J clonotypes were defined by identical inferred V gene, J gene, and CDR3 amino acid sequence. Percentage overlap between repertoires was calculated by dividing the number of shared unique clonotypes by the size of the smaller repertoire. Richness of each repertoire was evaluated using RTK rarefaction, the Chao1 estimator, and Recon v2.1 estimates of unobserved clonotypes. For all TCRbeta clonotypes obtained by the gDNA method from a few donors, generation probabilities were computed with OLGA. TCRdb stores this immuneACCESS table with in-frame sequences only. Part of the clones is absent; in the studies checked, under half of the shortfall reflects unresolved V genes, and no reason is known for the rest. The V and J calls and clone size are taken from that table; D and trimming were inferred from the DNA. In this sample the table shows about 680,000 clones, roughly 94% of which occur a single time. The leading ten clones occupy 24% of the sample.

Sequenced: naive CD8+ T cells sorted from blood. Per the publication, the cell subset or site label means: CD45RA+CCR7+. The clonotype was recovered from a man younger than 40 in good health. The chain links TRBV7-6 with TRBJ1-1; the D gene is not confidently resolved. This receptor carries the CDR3 CASSFPSMNTEAFF. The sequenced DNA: TGTGCCAGCAGCTTTCCCAGCATGAACACTGAAGCTTTCTTT.